These 3 T cell receptor beta chains were all obtained from the same sample, sequenced in a study of PD-L1 blockade in urothelial cancer. The protocol was immunoSEQ multiplex PCR, while the TCRdb copy is restricted to in-frame clones and leaves out a portion. The table includes more than 95,000 clones, 86% detected once. Time point defined: peripheral blood 6 weeks after treatment start. Sequenced here: PBMCs, sampled around atezolizumab (anti-PD-L1) treatment. The receptor set was obtained from a middle-aged man with urothelial cancer.

The rearrangement links TRBV6-5 to TRBJ1-2; D possibly corresponds to TRBD1 (5 bases). The CDR3 spans 14 residues. Germline V CDR1 and CDR2: MNHEY, SVGAGI. Trimming cost V 4 bases and J 2 bases, with 11 bases left between them. The CDR3 here is CASSSLTANYGYTF. Here the CDR3 DNA reads TGTGCCAGCAGTTCCCTGACAGCAAACTATGGCTACACCTTC.

This chain joins TRBV9 and TRBJ2-7; weak D call: TRBD2 (5 bases). V was cut by 4 bases and J by 1 base, with 15 bases left in between. CDR1 is SGDLS and CDR2 is YYNGEE in the germline V gene. This CDR3 contains 15 residues. CDR3: CASSLTSGGSYEQYF. For the CDR3, the DNA is TGTGCCAGCAGCCTAACAAGCGGTGGGTCCTACGAGCAGTACTTC.

The chain joins TRBV7-9 to TRBJ2-5; 9 nucleotides align to TRBD1. Losses at the gene ends were 4 bases for V and 3 bases for J; bases not matched to a gene: 0. CDR1 and CDR2 from the germline V gene are SEHNR and FQNEAQ (reference sequence). The CDR3 has 13 amino acids. The CDR3 DNA is TGTGCCAGCAGCTGGACAGGGGAAGAGACCCAGTACTTC. Its protein is CASSWTGEETQYF.